This entry lists 23 T cell receptor beta chains sequenced from one sample in a study of CD8+ T cells in alopecia areata. Extracted RNA was reverse transcribed, and the resulting cDNA served as sequencing template. Using immunoSEQ multiplex PCR, the repertoire was profiled, and TCRdb retains in-frame clones only, with some absent. This table holds some 170,000 clones, less than 80% found once. The source was CD8+ T cells sorted from blood, collected at week 0. Source of these receptors: a human donor with alopecia areata.

This chain uses TRBV28 with TRBJ2-7, with no clear D. This CDR3 has 16 residues. CDR1 is MDHEN, CDR2 SYDVKM, per germline. V shed 8 bases and J shed 0 bases, with 20 bases lying between them. The CDR3 DNA follows: TGTGCCAGCGGTAAAGGGCCAGCCAGCTACTCCTACGAGCAGTACTTC. Amino acid sequence: CASGKGPASYSYEQYF.

The V call is TRBV2, the J call TRBJ2-1; D not certain. CDR1 and CDR2 (germline): SNHLY, FYNNEI. Trimming pared 6 bases from V and 0 bases from J, leaving 3 bases between. This CDR3 has 12 residues. CDR3 sequence (DNA): TGTGCCAGCAGGACCTCCTACAATGAGCAGTTCTTC. Protein product: CASRTSYNEQFF.

The V gene is TRBV5-6, the J gene TRBJ2-5; TRBD2 matches at 9 bases. Unmatched junction bases numbered 12, after V lost 2 bases and J lost 4 bases. The CDR3 contains 17 residues. Germline-derived CDR1 and CDR2 are SGHDT and YYEEEE. The CDR3 loop reads CASSFGLLGLARETQYF. CDR3 in DNA: TGTGCCAGCAGCTTTGGCCTTCTGGGACTAGCCCGAGAGACCCAGTACTTC.

A note on this clone: The sample carries other DNA sequences with the same CDR3. V and J are TRBV5-1 and TRBJ2-1; D not resolved. Germline loops: CDR1 SGHRS, CDR2 YFSETQ. Trimming removed 4 bases from V and 7 bases from J, with 9 bases in between. The CDR3 runs to 12 residues. This CDR3 is CASSLTRNEQFF. The CDR3 DNA reads TGCGCCAGCAGCCTGACAAGGAATGAGCAGTTCTTC.

The chain carries TRBV2 and TRBJ2-3, with D hard to call. The CDR3 runs 12 residues. Germline V gene sequence: CDR1 SNHLY, CDR2 FYNNEI. The V end was cut by 4 bases, the J end by 6 bases, with 8 bases between. The CDR3 region is CASSGDEDTQYF. For the CDR3, the DNA is TGTGCCAGCAGTGGGGATGAGGATACGCAGTATTTT.

This rearrangement joins TRBV15 to TRBJ2-6; D is ambiguous. Germline V gene data show CDR1 as LNHNV and CDR2 as YYDKDF (reference sequence). This CDR3 has 15 amino acids. V was clipped by 2 bases and J by 4 bases, with 9 bases between them. The CDR3 region has the DNA TGTGCCACCAGCAGACGTCCCCAGGGGGCCAACGTCCTGACTTTC. The encoded protein is CATSRRPQGANVLTF.

The J gene is TRBJ2-2, the V gene TRBV29-1, with a weak D call TRBD1 (6 bases). The CDR3 contains 13 residues. V lost 7 bases and J lost 5, with 14 bases in between. The germline V gene has CDR1 SQVTM and CDR2 ANQGSEA. The CDR3 coding sequence is TGCAGCGCGCCTCAGGGGCTGACCGGGGAGCTGTTTTTT. Translating it yields CSAPQGLTGELFF.

A few counts support this clone. The rearrangement uses TRBV9 and TRBJ2-5; D perhaps matches TRBD1 (6 bases). The J call is doubtful: the DNA matches TRBJ2-7 better. CDR3 length equals 14 residues. The germline V gene has CDR1 SGDLS and CDR2 YYNGEE. The CDR3 protein is CASSDRDTTGEQYF. In nucleotides, the CDR3 is TGTGCCAGCAGCGACCGGGACACCACCGGCGAGCAGTACTTC.

This clone was found a few times. The chain is built from TRBV29-1 and TRBJ1-2; D gene unclear. The ends were cut back, 4 bases at V and 5 bases at J, with 14 bases in the middle. The germline V gene has CDR1 SQVTM and CDR2 ANQGSEA. The CDR3 sequence is 13 residues long. CDR3 protein: CSVVREIGYGYTF. CDR3 nucleotides: TGCAGCGTTGTGAGGGAAATAGGTTATGGCTACACCTTC.

The genes are TRBV6-4 and TRBJ2-3; 12 bases agree with TRBD2. The CDR3 consists of 15 residues. Germline V gene data show CDR1 as MRHNA and CDR2 as SNTAGT. V gave up 5 bases and J gave up 6 bases; unmatched junction bases: 6. The CDR3 here is CASSPLAGGPDTQYF. DNA for the CDR3: TGTGCCAGCAGTCCTCTAGCGGGGGGGCCTGATACGCAGTATTTT.

The chain is built from TRBV19 and TRBJ1-2; TRBD1 matches at 9 bases. The CDR3 totals 15 residues. Per the germline V gene, CDR1 is LNHDA and CDR2 is SQIVND (reference sequence). J lost 6 bases, V lost 4 bases, and 9 bases had no gene match. The CDR3 protein is CASSTVLQGADGYTF. The CDR3 DNA is TGTGCCAGTAGTACCGTACTACAGGGGGCGGATGGCTACACCTTC.

The chain is built from TRBV15 and TRBJ2-7, with TRBD2 matching over 12 bases. The trim removed 6 bases at V and 3 bases at J, leaving 6 bases unmatched. CDR3 length equals 15 residues. The germline gives CDR1 LNHNV, CDR2 YYDKDF (reference sequence). CDR3 in DNA: TGTGCCACCAGTCTAGCACTAGCGGGGGGCTACGAGCAGTACTTC. Translated, it gives CATSLALAGGYEQYF.

This clone turned up a few times. The V gene is TRBV4-1, the J gene TRBJ1-1, with D perhaps TRBD1 (6 bases). Germline CDR1 and CDR2: MGHRA and YSYEKL. V lost 4 bases and J 6 bases, leaving 18 bases between the germline ends. CDR3 length equals 15 residues. The CDR3 DNA reads as TGCGCCAGCAGCCCAACCCTACAGGGCAGCCCTGAAGCTTTCTTT. This codes for CASSPTLQGSPEAFF.

Only one count was recorded for this clone. The V and J genes are TRBV9 and TRBJ2-1; possibly TRBD2 for D (6 bases). Trimming stripped 4 bases from V and 6 bases from J, with 14 bases between. Germline V gives CDR1 SGDLS, CDR2 YYNGEE. CDR3 length: 14 amino acids. CDR3 DNA: TGTGCCAGCAGCTCCTTAGCGGCTCTCAATGAGCAGTTCTTC. This gives the protein CASSSLAALNEQFF.

This clone appeared a few times. J is TRBJ2-5 and V is TRBV5-8; TRBD2 agrees at 7 bases. After removal of 6 bases from V and 5 bases from J, the junction contained 7 bases not matched to a gene. The CDR3 extends over 13 amino acids. CDR1 is SGHTS, CDR2 YDEGEE, per germline. CDR3 residues: CASTTRGRETQYF. The DNA of the CDR3 is TGTGCCAGCACTACGCGGGGGAGGGAGACCCAGTACTTC.

V is TRBV5-1 and J is TRBJ2-3; no clear D gene. CDR3 length: 14 residues. Germline CDR1 reads SGHRS; CDR2 reads YFSETQ. V lost 2 bases, J lost 0 bases, and 7 bases lay in between. Written as DNA, the CDR3 is TGCGCCAGCAGCTTAGAGACTAGCACAGATACGCAGTATTTT. This codes for CASSLETSTDTQYF.

A remark on this clone: The same CDR3 is also encoded by other DNA sequences in this sample. The rearrangement uses TRBV6-5 and TRBJ1-1, with a weak D call TRBD1 (5 bases). Trimming removed 2 bases from V and 1 base from J, with 5 bases in between. Per germline, CDR1 MNHEY and CDR2 SVGAGI. CDR3 length: 13 residues. Written as DNA, the CDR3 is TGTGCCAGCAGTTACGGGGGGAACACTGAAGCTTTCTTT. Its protein product is CASSYGGNTEAFF.

J is TRBJ1-2 and V is TRBV23-1; unclear D gene. TRBV23-1 is assigned to the ORF class and has an uncertain function. V was trimmed by 6 bases and J by 4 bases, leaving 15 bases between them. This CDR3 comprises 14 residues. The CDR3 bases are TGCGCCAGCAGGCCTACTACCTACGGCTATGGCTACACCTTC. This codes for CASRPTTYGYGYTF.

This clone was seen a handful of times. The J gene is TRBJ1-3, the V gene TRBV9; weak D call: TRBD1 (6 bases). V was trimmed by 0 bases and J by 7 bases, leaving 17 bases between them. The V gene's germline CDR1 is SGDLS and CDR2 YYNGEE. The CDR3 is 16 amino acids. The CDR3 DNA follows: TGTGCCAGCAGCGTAGGGGAGGCAGGGGCTAGGAACACCATATATTTT. Translation gives CASSVGEAGARNTIYF. Full variable domain (remainder filled in from reference TRBV9 and TRBJ1-3): DSGVTQTPKHLITATGQRVTLRCSPRSGDLSVYWYQQSLDQGLQFLIQYYNGEERAKGNILERFSAQQFPDLHSELNLSSLELGDSALYFCASSVGEAGARNTIYFGEGSWLTVV.

This clone was seen just once. This chain links TRBV30 with TRBJ1-2, with D unresolved. The V and J ends lost 5 bases and 0 bases respectively, with 19 bases between them. Germline V gene sequence: CDR1 GTSNPN, CDR2 SVGIG (reference sequence). The CDR3 runs to 16 residues. The CDR3 DNA reads as TGTGCCTGGGGGCCCGTGGGAGCTGCCGCTAACTATGGCTACACCTTC. It translates to CAWGPVGAAANYGYTF.

The gene calls are TRBV7-9 and TRBJ1-2, with D hard to call. The CDR3 sequence is 13 residues long. Trimming pared 4 bases from V and 4 bases from J, leaving 10 bases between. Germline CDR1 and CDR2: SEHNR and FQNEAQ (reference sequence). In DNA, the CDR3 is TGTGCCAGCAGCTCCAAGACGGCCTATGGCTACACCTTC. It yields the protein CASSSKTAYGYTF.

The V gene is TRBV27, the J gene TRBJ1-5; D ambiguous. The CDR3 has 14 amino acids. Germline V gives CDR1 MNHEY, CDR2 SMNVEV (reference sequence). V lost 2 bases, J lost 6 bases, and 11 bases lay in between. CDR3 loop: CASSLIVGSQPQHF. CDR3 nucleotide sequence: TGTGCCAGCAGTTTAATAGTTGGGTCTCAGCCCCAGCATTTT.

CDR3 region: CAVAHAEAFF. CDR3 nucleotides: TGTGCCGTAGCACATGCTGAAGCTTTCTTT. The J gene is TRBJ1-1, the V gene TRBV6-1; D is uncertain. CDR1 MNHNS and CDR2 SASEGT come from the germline V gene. The CDR3 spans 10 residues. Trimming left V 11 bases short and J 6 bases short, with 10 bases between.